A single sample gave rise to the 21 T cell receptor beta chains below, sequenced in a study of T-cell memory formation after mild COVID-19. In TCRdb, the 5' RACE reads were re-called with MiXCR into one record per CDR3 protein. The table includes about 82,000 distinct CDR3 sequences, 10% to 15% detected once. The sequenced sample was PBMCs or a T cell subset sorted from them (not recorded which). All receptors derive from a young man who had mild COVID-19 (a few samples of this study predate the infection). Cell type and time point are not known.

V usage is TRBV6-5 and J usage is TRBJ1-1, with 7 nucleotides matching TRBD1. In germline, CDR1 is MNHEY, CDR2 SVGAGI. The J segment lost 5 bases and the V segment lost 5 bases, leaving 8 bases of the junction unmatched. This CDR3 region has 14 residues. This CDR3 reads CASSDWTGETEAFF. CDR3 in DNA: TGTGCCAGCAGTGACTGGACAGGCGAGACTGAAGCTTTCTTT.

This clonotype came up a few times. V and J are TRBV27 and TRBJ1-5, with unresolved D. The germline gives CDR1 MNHEY, CDR2 SMNVEV (reference sequence). V lost 6 bases to trimming and J lost 3 bases, with 18 bases between them. The CDR3 runs 16 residues. CDR3 region: CASSTLPRAPNQPQHF. For the CDR3, the DNA is TGTGCCAGCAGCACCCTTCCCCGGGCCCCCAATCAGCCCCAGCATTTT.

This clonotype was detected only a few times. This chain links TRBV5-1 with TRBJ1-2; D is uncertain. Trimming removed 0 bases from V and 8 bases from J, with 14 bases in between. Germline V lookup: CDR1 SGHRS, CDR2 YFSETQ. CDR3 length: 14 residues. The chain's CDR3 is CASSLGRASDGYTF. The DNA for the CDR3 is TGCGCCAGCAGCTTGGGCAGAGCCTCCGACGGCTACACCTTC. Based on the CDR3 plus reference TRBV5-1 and TRBJ1-2, the full variable domain is KAGVTQTPRYLIKTRGQQVTLSCSPISGHRSVSWYQQTPGQGLQFLFEYFSETQRNKGNFPGRFSGRQFSNSRSEMNVSTLELGDSALYLCASSLGRASDGYTFGSGTRLTVV.

This clonotype appeared a few times. V gene TRBV7-9 combines with J gene TRBJ2-1; 8 bases align to TRBD2. J lost 4 bases, V lost 6 bases, and 11 bases had no gene match. This CDR3 contains 16 residues. Germline V CDR1 and CDR2: SEHNR, FQNEAQ (reference sequence). The CDR3 coding sequence is TGTGCCAGCAGTCCCAGGGCGGGACTAGAGTACAATGAGCAGTTCTTC. It yields the protein CASSPRAGLEYNEQFF.

This clonotype was counted many times. This chain uses TRBV7-9 with TRBJ2-3; D gene unclear. Trimming took 1 base from V and 0 from J, leaving 8 bases between them. The CDR3 has 15 amino acids. Germline V gives CDR1 SEHNR, CDR2 FQNEAQ (reference sequence). The CDR3, as DNA: TGTGCCAGCAGCTTAGTTGTGGGGAGCACAGATACGCAGTATTTT. This codes for CASSLVVGSTDTQYF.

This clonotype was seen once. This rearrangement joins TRBV5-1 to TRBJ2-2, with TRBD1 matching over 7 bases. The J segment lost 1 base and the V segment lost 4 bases, leaving 1 base of the junction unmatched. From germline, CDR1 is SGHRS and CDR2 YFSETQ. This CDR3 region has 14 residues. CDR3: CASSHRGNTGELFF. The CDR3 nucleotides are TGCGCCAGCAGCCACAGGGGGAACACCGGGGAGCTGTTTTTT.

V is TRBV4-3 and J is TRBJ2-7, with 10 bases aligning to TRBD1. The CDR3 has 14 residues. From germline, CDR1 is LGHNA and CDR2 YSLEER. The V segment lost 8 bases and the J segment 1 base; nucleotides outside the gene matches: 5. The CDR3 nucleotides read TGCGCCAGCGGACCGGGACAGGGGTCCTACGAGCAGTACTTC. This gives the protein CASGPGQGSYEQYF.

This clonotype was observed a handful of times. The chain uses TRBV29-1 and TRBJ2-3; D unclear. The germline gives CDR1 SQVTM, CDR2 ANQGSEA. The CDR3 spans 13 residues. Trimming removed 0 bases at V and 0 bases at J, with 4 bases between. In DNA form, the CDR3 reads TGCAGCGTTGAAGACGACAGCACAGATACGCAGTATTTT. Translated, it gives CSVEDDSTDTQYF.

This clonotype was seen only a few times. The rearrangement uses TRBV5-6 and TRBJ2-7; TRBD1 agrees at 7 bases. From germline, CDR1 is SGHDT and CDR2 YYEEEE. The CDR3 runs 14 residues. V shed 3 bases, J shed 3 bases, and the junction held 6 bases outside the gene matches. The CDR3 coding sequence is TGTGCCAGCAGCTCCGGGACAGCCAGCTACGAGCAGTACGTC. Translation: CASSSGTASYEQYV.

The chain is built from TRBV20-1 and TRBJ1-1, with 10 bases fitting TRBD1. The ends lost 3 bases at V and 3 bases at J; junction bases unmatched: 7. Germline V gene data show CDR1 as DFQATT and CDR2 as SNEGSKA (reference sequence). The CDR3 totals 15 residues. CDR3 residues: CSARGQGRLYTEAFF. The CDR3 DNA reads as TGCAGTGCTAGGGGACAGGGGCGATTGTACACTGAAGCTTTCTTT.

This clonotype was detected a few times. The chain couples TRBV7-9 to TRBJ1-6; the D gene is possibly TRBD1 (5 bases). This CDR3 has 18 residues. V was cut by 3 bases and J by 4 bases, with 19 bases left in between. Per the germline V gene, CDR1 is SEHNR and CDR2 is FQNEAQ (reference sequence). The CDR3: CASSLTPGATDYNSPLHF. The DNA of the CDR3 is TGTGCCAGCAGCTTGACCCCCGGGGCAACGGATTATAATTCACCCCTCCACTTT.

The rearrangement uses TRBV9 and TRBJ2-1, with 10 bases fitting TRBD2. From germline, CDR1 is SGDLS and CDR2 YYNGEE. The CDR3 extends over 16 amino acids. Trimming took 3 bases from V and 1 from J; bases not matched to a gene: 4. Here the CDR3 DNA reads TGTGCCAGCAGCGCTAGCGGGGGTCCTTCCTACAATGAGCAGTTCTTC. It translates to CASSASGGPSYNEQFF.

This rearrangement joins TRBV23-1 to TRBJ2-5, with D perhaps matching TRBD1 (6 bases). TRBV23-1 is filed as an ORF, its function uncertain. V was clipped by 3 bases and J by 0 bases, with 17 bases between them. The CDR3 loop spans 17 amino acids. CDR3 sequence (DNA): TGCGCCAGCAGTCAGGGGGCAGGGAGACCGTACCAAGAGACCCAGTACTTC. Its protein is CASSQGAGRPYQETQYF.

This clonotype was seen only a few times. The chain combines TRBV7-6 with TRBJ2-3; 7 bases are a match to TRBD1. After removal of 0 bases from V and 0 bases from J, the junction contained 6 bases not matched to a gene. Per germline, CDR1 SGHVS and CDR2 FNYEAQ. This CDR3 region has 17 residues. CDR3 region: CASSLAWGQLSTDTQYF. In DNA form, the CDR3 reads TGTGCCAGCAGCTTAGCGTGGGGACAGCTGAGCACAGATACGCAGTATTTT. Full variable domain (missing parts from reference TRBV7-6 and TRBJ2-3): GAGVSQSPRYKVTKRGQDVALRCDPISGHVSLYWYRQALGQGPEFLTYFNYEAQQDKSGLPNDRFSAERPEGSISTLTIQRTEQRDSAMYRCASSLAWGQLSTDTQYFGPGTRLTVL.

The chain is built from TRBV28 and TRBJ1-1; no reliable D call. Germline CDR1 reads MDHEN; CDR2 reads SYDVKM. Between the trimmed V and J ends, which lost 7 bases and 1 base, there was a span of 10 bases. This CDR3 is 13 amino acids long. The CDR3 protein is CASTLRRNTEAFF. In nucleotides, the CDR3 is TGTGCCAGCACCCTGAGAAGGAACACTGAAGCTTTCTTT.

This clonotype was counted many times. This chain links TRBV29-1 with TRBJ2-3; D tentatively fits TRBD1 or TRBD2 (5 bases each). This CDR3 has 12 residues. V was pared by 6 bases and J by 5 bases, with 12 bases between. Germline values: CDR1 SQVTM, CDR2 ANQGSEA. The CDR3 bases are TGCAGCGTCGCTTGGGACGTAGATACGCAGTATTTT. Encoded protein: CSVAWDVDTQYF.

In this sample, this clonotype turned up a few times. The V gene is TRBV11-2, the J gene TRBJ2-3; 15 bases fit TRBD2. CDR1 is SGHAT and CDR2 is FQNNGV in the germline V gene. This CDR3 region has 16 residues. Germline trimming cut 5 bases from V and 4 bases from J; bases unmatched to any gene: 4. This chain's CDR3 is CASSGGTSGGSDTQYF. Here the CDR3 DNA reads TGTGCCAGCAGCGGAGGGACTAGCGGGGGGTCAGATACGCAGTATTTT.

There are a few counts of this clonotype. This chain joins TRBV4-3 and TRBJ2-2; TRBD1 might be the D (6 bases). The V gene lost 5 bases and the J gene lost 8 bases, with 18 bases spanning the gap. The length of the CDR3 is 15 residues. CDR1 and CDR2 from the germline V gene are LGHNA and YSLEER. The CDR3 DNA is TGCGCCAGCAGCGCGAGGACAGCCCTCCGAGGGGAGCTGTTTTTT. Its translation is CASSARTALRGELFF.

This clonotype appeared a few times. The chain has TRBV7-9 and TRBJ2-3; possibly TRBD2 for D (6 bases). The CDR3 extends over 14 amino acids. V was trimmed by 2 bases and J by 2 bases, leaving 8 bases between them. Germline V gene data show CDR1 as SEHNR and CDR2 as FQNEAQ (reference sequence). The CDR3 loop reads CASSLSGLTDTQYF. The CDR3 nucleotides are TGTGCCAGCAGCTTATCGGGACTCACAGATACGCAGTATTTT. Filled out from reference TRBV7-9 and TRBJ2-3, the complete variable domain reads DTGVSQNPRHKITKRGQNVTFRCDPISEHNRLYWYRQTLGQGPEFLTYFQNEAQLEKSRLLSDRFSAERPKGSFSTLEIQRTEQGDSAMYLCASSLSGLTDTQYFGPGTRLTVL.

The gene calls are TRBV7-6 and TRBJ2-1, with D unclear. CDR1 and CDR2 from the germline V gene are SGHVS and FNYEAQ. V shed 5 bases and J shed 8 bases, with 13 bases lying between them. CDR3 length: 13 amino acids. CDR3 residues: CASSPSLIDEQFF. Written as DNA, the CDR3 is TGTGCCAGCAGCCCGTCTCTGATAGATGAGCAGTTCTTC.

V and J are TRBV7-9 and TRBJ1-4; a weak D match, TRBD1 (5 bases). The germline V and J ends were trimmed by 5 bases and 3 bases, with 13 bases remaining between them. Germline CDR1 reads SEHNR; CDR2 reads FQNEAQ (reference sequence). The CDR3 covers 15 residues. The CDR3 region is CASSESGTPNEKLFF. In nucleotides, the CDR3 is TGTGCCAGCAGCGAATCCGGGACGCCTAATGAAAAACTGTTTTTT.